The 8 T cell receptor beta chains below all came from one sample that was sequenced in a study of T cells after posttransplantation cyclophosphamide. Cyclophosphamide on days +3 and +4 followed busulfan-fludarabine conditioning and a marrow graft. Libraries were prepared by immunoSEQ multiplex PCR; TCRdb keeps only in-frame clonotypes and omits some of them. The data contain more than 6,500 clones, roughly nine tenths of them singletons. Source: PBMCs, taken around 1,300 days after allogeneic stem cell transplant with posttransplant cyclophosphamide. All receptors come from a female patient aged 50-59 years who received an allogeneic stem cell transplant from a related donor, was CMV-positive, and had no GVHD. Some of the T cells may derive from the graft donor.

The CDR3: CASSKQGNDYGYTF. The CDR3 DNA reads TGTGCCAGCAGCAAACAGGGGAACGACTATGGCTACACCTTC. The chain has TRBV7-8 and TRBJ1-2, with 7 bases identical to TRBD1. Trimming took 5 bases from V and 3 from J; bases not matched to a gene: 6. Germline CDR1 reads SGHVS; CDR2 reads FQNEAQ. The CDR3 length is 14 residues.

The chain joins TRBV2 to TRBJ1-5, with no clear D. Germline assignment: CDR1 SNHLY and CDR2 FYNNEI. Deletions cut 10 bases from V and 1 base from J, with 8 bases between. The CDR3 sequence is 12 residues long. The CDR3 DNA follows: TGTGCCACCTCTCCCAGCAATCAGCCCCAGCATTTT. Protein: CATSPSNQPQHF. The full variable domain, completed using reference TRBV2 and TRBJ1-5, is EPEVTQTPSHQVTQMGQEVILRCVPISNHLYFYWYRQILGQKVEFLVSFYNNEISEKSEIFDDQFSVERPDGSNFTLKIRSTKLEDSAMYFCATSPSNQPQHFGDGTRLSIL.

The genes are TRBV9 and TRBJ2-1; D is possibly TRBD2 (6 bases). V was clipped by 0 bases and J by 9 bases, with 13 bases between them. Germline V lookup: CDR1 SGDLS, CDR2 YYNGEE. The CDR3 covers 14 residues. CDR3 loop: CASSVGPSGVEQFF. The CDR3 DNA reads TGTGCCAGCAGCGTAGGCCCATCGGGGGTTGAGCAGTTCTTC.

The chain is built from TRBV10-3 and TRBJ2-1; D gene uncertain. CDR1 is ENHRY and CDR2 is SYGVKD in the germline V gene. This CDR3 is 15 amino acids long. V was trimmed by 2 bases and J by 0 bases, leaving 8 bases between them. CDR3 nucleotide sequence: TGTGCCATCAGTGAGCTCCGCGGCTCCTACAATGAGCAGTTCTTC. As protein: CAISELRGSYNEQFF.

The CDR3 DNA reads as TGTGCCAGCAGTGAAGAACGGGCAGGCGGGCAGCCCCAGCATTTT. Translated, it gives CASSEERAGGQPQHF. The chain joins TRBV2 to TRBJ1-5; D gene uncertain. V shed 1 base and J shed 7 bases, with 14 bases lying between them. The germline V gene has CDR1 SNHLY and CDR2 FYNNEI. This CDR3 has 15 amino acids.

V and J are TRBV6-1 and TRBJ1-2; D is ambiguous. The CDR3 loop spans 12 amino acids. Germline assignment: CDR1 MNHNS and CDR2 SASEGT. Trimming shortened V by 3 bases and J by 4 bases, and 6 bases separated the two germline ends. CDR3 residues: CASSERAYGYTF. CDR3 nucleotide sequence: TGTGCCAGCAGTGAGCGTGCCTATGGCTACACCTTC.

The gene calls are TRBV7-3 and TRBJ2-2; a weak D match, TRBD2 (6 bases). Between the trimmed V and J ends, which lost 2 bases and 4 bases, there was a span of 8 bases. The CDR3 contains 14 residues. CDR1 is SGHTA and CDR2 is FQGTGA in the germline V gene. CDR3 DNA sequence: TGTGCCAGCAGCTTAGGGGGAGGCACCGGGGAGCTGTTTTTT. Protein product: CASSLGGGTGELFF.

This chain uses TRBV27 with TRBJ1-2; TRBD1 is a possible D gene (6 bases). Germline V gene sequence: CDR1 MNHEY, CDR2 SMNVEV (reference sequence). There are 18 residues in the CDR3. The ends were cut back, 0 bases at V and 0 bases at J, with 17 bases in the middle. The CDR3 loop is CASSLSRRWRQANYGYTF. In DNA form, the CDR3 reads TGTGCCAGCAGTTTATCGAGGCGGTGGAGACAGGCTAACTATGGCTACACCTTC.